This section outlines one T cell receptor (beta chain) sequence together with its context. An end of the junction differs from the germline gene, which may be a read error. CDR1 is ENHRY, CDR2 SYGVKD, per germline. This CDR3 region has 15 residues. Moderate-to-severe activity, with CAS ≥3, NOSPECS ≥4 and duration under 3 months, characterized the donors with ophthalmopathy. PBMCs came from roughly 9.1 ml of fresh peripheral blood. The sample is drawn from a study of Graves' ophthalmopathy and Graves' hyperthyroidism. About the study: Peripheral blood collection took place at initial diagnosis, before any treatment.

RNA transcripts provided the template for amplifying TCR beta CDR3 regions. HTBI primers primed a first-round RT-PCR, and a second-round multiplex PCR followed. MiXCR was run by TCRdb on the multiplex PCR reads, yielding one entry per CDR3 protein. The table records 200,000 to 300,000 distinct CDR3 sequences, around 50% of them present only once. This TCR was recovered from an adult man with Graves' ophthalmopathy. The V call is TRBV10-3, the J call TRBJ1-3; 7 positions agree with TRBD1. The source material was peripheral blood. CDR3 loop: CAIGEGDSSGNTIYF. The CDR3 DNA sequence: TGTGCCATCGGTGAGGGGGACAGCTCTGGAAACACCATATATTTT.